This T cell receptor (beta chain) was identified during a study of blood T cell repertoires in COVID-19. Study at large: Sites in the United States, Italy and Spain provided acute and convalescent COVID-19 samples. Sources were T cells, B-cell-depleted T cells, or PBMCs; the material itself was cDNA or gDNA.

This clone was counted once. The V end lost 4 bases, the J end lost 5 bases, and 11 bases lay between the germline ends. Germline values: CDR1 GTSNPN, CDR2 SVGIG (reference sequence). The CDR3 has 13 amino acids. Original processing notes: Quantification of nucleated cells was approximated via reference gene primer amplification. This table comes from immunoSEQ multiplex PCR, and its TCRdb copy is limited to in-frame clones, with some not included. V, J and clone size were drawn from that table, and D and trimming were deduced from the DNA. The sample contains 200,000 to 250,000 clones, approximately 79% of which appear only once.

The TCR comes from a woman over 75 with active or convalescent COVID-19. Material for sequencing was peripheral blood. V is TRBV30 and J is TRBJ2-2; a weak D match, TRBD1 (5 bases). CDR3 DNA sequence: TGTGCCTGGACCCAGGGATTAACCGGGGAGCTGTTTTTT. Encoded protein: CAWTQGLTGELFF. The whole variable domain, remainder taken from reference TRBV30 and TRBJ2-2, is SQTIHQWPATLVQPVGSPLSLECTVEGTSNPNLYWYRQAAGRGLQLLFYSVGIGQISSEVPQNLSASRPQDRQFILSSKKLLLSDSGFYLCAWTQGLTGELFFGEGSRLTVL.